This T cell receptor (beta chain) appears in the sequencing data of a study of regulatory and conventional T cells in breast cancer (dated by TCRdb to the mid-2010s). Turning to this clonotype: No antigen is known for it. Sequence at one end of the junction differs from germline and may be a read error.

Receptor amplification or capture employed PCR. Sequencing relied on an Illumina MiSeq. The public reads were reanalyzed by TCRdb: fastp trimming at Q25, MiXCR alignment, in-frame beta chains only. CDR3 protein sequences are deduplicated, and each keeps its most common genes and DNA. The sample profile shows around 16,000 distinct CDR3 sequences; approximately 35% of them were found once. The top ten constitute 1.5% to 2% of the sample. Including cysteine and phenylalanine, the CDR3 has 15 amino acids. Just CDR3 DNA is preserved here, 45 bases in frame from base 1. The germline V gene supplies CDR1 SNHLY and CDR2 FYNNEI.

The rearranged segments are TRBV2 and TRBJ2-1, with 8 bases in between that match TRBD2. The source is a female donor in good health. The sequencing sample was made of conventional T cells from blood. The sequence in DNA is TGTGCCAGCTCAGGAGGAAGCGGGAGAACGAATGAGAAGTTCTTC. It translates to CASSGGSGRTNEKFF.